This entry lists 23 T cell receptor beta chains sequenced from one sample in a study of T cell responses to AZD1222 COVID-19 vaccine. The assay was immunoSEQ multiplex PCR, and TCRdb's table has in-frame clones only and misses some. Of under 200,000 clones in the sample, about 91% were seen once. The sample in question was peripheral blood, obtained 28 days after the second AZD1222 dose. All receptors derive from an adult who received the AZD1222 COVID-19 vaccine.

The V call is TRBV28, the J call TRBJ2-6, with D uncertain. This CDR3 is 11 amino acids long. Germline V gene data show CDR1 as MDHEN and CDR2 as SYDVKM. Trimming cost V 10 bases and J 1 base, with 2 bases left between them. The DNA for the CDR3 is TGTGCCACTTCTGGGGCCAACGTCCTGACTTTC. Translating it yields CATSGANVLTF. The complete variable domain, with remaining parts taken from reference TRBV28 and TRBJ2-6, reads DVKVTQSSRYLVKRTGEKVFLECVQDMDHENMFWYRQDPGLGLRLIYFSYDVKMKEKGDIPEGYSVSREKKERFSLILESASTNQTSMYLCATSGANVLTFGAGSRLTVL.

The chain carries TRBV7-8 and TRBJ2-1; TRBD1 matches at 10 bases. Germline V CDR1 and CDR2: SGHVS, FQNEAQ. The CDR3 covers 14 residues. V dropped 5 bases and J dropped 6; count of bases not matched to a gene: 4. This CDR3 reads CASSTRTGGNEQFF. CDR3 nucleotides: TGTGCCAGCAGCACTCGGACAGGGGGCAATGAGCAGTTCTTC.

This chain's CDR3 is CASSYKWENTEAFF. In nucleotides, the CDR3 is TGTGCCAGCAGTTACAAGTGGGAAAACACTGAAGCTTTCTTT. The chain has TRBV6-5 and TRBJ1-1; D is unclear. The V and J ends lost 2 bases and 2 bases respectively, with 9 bases between them. The V gene's germline CDR1 is MNHEY and CDR2 SVGAGI. This CDR3 is 14 amino acids long.

This clone was recorded once. V gene TRBV5-1 combines with J gene TRBJ2-1; perhaps TRBD2 as D (5 bases). The CDR3 totals 16 residues. V lost 0 bases, J lost 1 base, and 11 bases lay in between. Germline V lookup: CDR1 SGHRS, CDR2 YFSETQ. CDR3 DNA sequence: TGCGCCAGCAGCTTGGGAATAGCGCGTTCCTACAATGAGCAGTTCTTC. Protein product: CASSLGIARSYNEQFF.

The V and J genes are TRBV7-2 and TRBJ1-1; D is perhaps TRBD1 (5 bases). The CDR3 contains 14 residues. The V end lost 1 base, the J end lost 4 bases, and 10 bases lay between the germline ends. Germline loops: CDR1 SGHTA, CDR2 FQGNSA. The CDR3 DNA follows: TGTGCCAGCAGCTTAGTCGGGGGAAGCACTGAAGCTTTCTTT. Translation gives CASSLVGGSTEAFF.

The CDR3 spells CASSLDRTFNSPLHF. CDR3 DNA sequence: TGTGCCAGCAGTCTTGACAGAACCTTTAATTCACCCCTCCACTTT. The chain recombines TRBV28 with TRBJ1-6; possible D gene TRBD1, 5 bases. The CDR3 has 15 amino acids. Germline V gene lookup returns CDR1 MDHEN and CDR2 SYDVKM. The V and J ends lost 5 bases and 6 bases respectively, with 14 bases between them.

CDR3 loop: CASSLGQGSWGQYF. The CDR3 coding sequence is TGTGCCAGCAGCTTAGGGCAGGGTTCCTGGGGGCAGTACTTC. V usage is TRBV7-9 and J usage is TRBJ2-7; TRBD1 is a possible D gene (5 bases). The CDR3 consists of 14 residues. Germline V gene lookup returns CDR1 SEHNR and CDR2 FQNEAQ (reference sequence). The ends were cut back, 1 base at V and 9 bases at J, with 16 bases in the middle.

The chain recombines TRBV5-5 with TRBJ1-2, with a tentative D call TRBD1 (6 bases). This CDR3 is 14 amino acids long. Between the trimmed V and J ends, which lost 0 bases and 2 bases, there was a span of 8 bases. In germline, CDR1 is SGHKS, CDR2 YYEKEE (reference sequence). This CDR3 is CASSLAGENYGYTF. The CDR3 DNA is TGTGCCAGCAGCTTGGCAGGGGAGAACTATGGCTACACCTTC.

The rearrangement joins TRBV28 to TRBJ1-4; tentatively, D is TRBD1 (5 bases). Germline loops: CDR1 MDHEN, CDR2 SYDVKM. This CDR3 has 14 residues. V was cut by 6 bases and J by 8 bases, with 16 bases left in between. The CDR3 nucleotides read TGTGCCAGCAGGGTATCCGGACGGGGGGAAAAACTGTTTTTT. Translation gives CASRVSGRGEKLFF.

The table lists this clone with a count of one. J is TRBJ2-3 and V is TRBV13, with a weak D call TRBD1 (6 bases). CDR3 length: 16 amino acids. Germline V gene sequence: CDR1 PRHDT, CDR2 FYEKMQ (reference sequence). Trimming shortened V by 5 bases and J by 2 bases, and 17 bases separated the two germline ends. The CDR3 here is CASSPPTGRLTDTQYF. CDR3 nucleotides: TGTGCCAGCAGCCCGCCAACAGGGCGGCTCACAGATACGCAGTATTTT.

For the CDR3, the DNA is TGCAGCGTTGAGCTTTCGCGGGGGGCGGGGACTGAAGCTTTCTTT. Its translation: CSVELSRGAGTEAFF. The chain uses TRBV29-1 and TRBJ1-1, with TRBD1 as a possible D gene (6 bases). The V gene's germline CDR1 is SQVTM and CDR2 ANQGSEA. This CDR3 spans 15 amino acids. Deletions cut 3 bases from V and 5 bases from J, with 19 bases between.

The chain is built from TRBV11-2 and TRBJ2-1, with 10 bases aligning to TRBD1. In germline, CDR1 is SGHAT, CDR2 FQNNGV. The V gene end was trimmed by 3 bases and the J gene end by 7 bases; junction bases not matched to a gene: 9. The CDR3 length is 16 residues. The CDR3 DNA reads TGTGCCAGCAGCTTCGGGACAGGGGCTTCCCTGAATGAGCAGTTCTTC. Its translation is CASSFGTGASLNEQFF.

CDR3 amino acids: CASSPEAGATYEQYF. Written as DNA, the CDR3 is TGTGCCAGCAGCCCAGAGGCAGGGGCAACCTACGAGCAGTACTTC. This chain connects TRBV7-8 to TRBJ2-7, with D possibly matching TRBD1 (6 bases). In germline, CDR1 is SGHVS, CDR2 FQNEAQ. The germline V and J ends were trimmed by 5 bases and 2 bases, with 16 bases remaining between them. This CDR3 spans 15 amino acids. The whole variable domain, filled in from reference TRBV7-8 and TRBJ2-7, reads GAGVSQSPRYKVAKRGQDVALRCDPISGHVSLFWYQQALGQGPEFLTYFQNEAQLDKSGLPSDRFFAERPEGSVSTLKIQRTQQEDSAVYLCASSPEAGATYEQYFGPGTRLTVT.

The genes are TRBV4-3 and TRBJ2-1; no firm D call. Germline CDR1 LGHNA, CDR2 YSLEER. CDR3 length equals 15 residues. V lost 0 bases, J lost 1 base, and 7 bases lay in between. CDR3 amino acids: CASSQDSASYNEQFF. The DNA of the CDR3 is TGCGCCAGCAGCCAAGATTCGGCTTCCTACAATGAGCAGTTCTTC.

For the CDR3, the DNA is TGCGCCAGCAGCCAGCACAGGAGGAATCAGCCCCAGCATTTT. Protein product: CASSQHRRNQPQHF. The chain couples TRBV5-1 to TRBJ1-5, with D perhaps matching TRBD1 (5 bases). Germline CDR1 reads SGHRS; CDR2 reads YFSETQ. This CDR3 region has 14 residues. Trimming pared 4 bases from V and 4 bases from J, leaving 12 bases between.

The chain links TRBV9 to TRBJ1-2; no firm D call. The V end lost 0 bases, the J end lost 4 bases, and 13 bases lay between the germline ends. The CDR3 has 15 residues. Per germline, CDR1 SGDLS and CDR2 YYNGEE. CDR3 coding DNA: TGTGCCAGCAGCGTAGATCGGGGTGAGGCCTATGGCTACACCTTC. Protein sequence: CASSVDRGEAYGYTF.

This chain joins TRBV7-6 and TRBJ2-1; the D is unclear. This CDR3 region has 12 residues. Looked up from germline, CDR1 is SGHVS and CDR2 is FNYEAQ. Trimming cost V 6 bases and J 7 bases, with 10 bases left between them. The CDR3 DNA reads as TGTGCCAGCAGTCAGGACCGGAATGAGCAGTTCTTC. Translated: CASSQDRNEQFF.

V and J are TRBV5-6 and TRBJ2-7; the D gene could be TRBD1 or TRBD2 (5 bases each). V shed 4 bases and J shed 5 bases, with 13 bases lying between them. In germline, CDR1 is SGHDT, CDR2 YYEEEE. This CDR3 spans 13 amino acids. DNA of the CDR3: TGTGCCAGCAGCACGGGGACGCTAAACGAGCAGTACTTC. This encodes CASSTGTLNEQYF.

The gene calls are TRBV28 and TRBJ2-7, with D unresolved. V lost 1 base to trimming and J lost 2 bases, with 6 bases between them. The length of the CDR3 is 13 residues. Germline assignment: CDR1 MDHEN and CDR2 SYDVKM. Written as DNA, the CDR3 is TGTGCCAGCAGTTTATATCCCGCCTACGAGCAGTACTTC. Translation gives CASSLYPAYEQYF.

The chain has TRBV6-2 or TRBV6-3 and TRBJ2-2; D not resolved. This CDR3 spans 14 amino acids. Trimming took 0 bases from V and 0 from J, leaving 2 bases between them. Germline values: CDR1 MNHEY, CDR2 SVGEGT. This CDR3 is CASSYSPNTGELFF. The CDR3 DNA reads as TGTGCCAGCAGTTACTCGCCGAACACCGGGGAGCTGTTTTTT.

The chain has TRBV11-2 and TRBJ1-4, with TRBD1 matching 9 bases. The CDR3 has 14 amino acids. V dropped 5 bases and J dropped 8; count of bases not matched to a gene: 6. CDR1 and CDR2 (germline): SGHAT, FQNNGV. CDR3 amino acids: CASSPGQGGEKLFF. The CDR3 nucleotides are TGTGCCAGCAGCCCGGGACAGGGAGGAGAAAAACTGTTTTTT.

J is TRBJ2-1 and V is TRBV6-1; TRBD2 agrees at 7 bases. This CDR3 spans 16 amino acids. Germline V gene data show CDR1 as MNHNS and CDR2 as SASEGT. J was trimmed by 3 bases and V by 4 bases; bases with no gene match: 9. The CDR3 loop is CASSALSGLIYNEQFF. The DNA for the CDR3 is TGTGCCAGCAGTGCCCTTAGCGGGCTGATCTACAATGAGCAGTTCTTC.

V gene TRBV18 combines with J gene TRBJ2-5, with D possibly TRBD2 on 6 matching bases. V shed 0 bases and J shed 6 bases, with 14 bases lying between them. Germline-derived CDR1 and CDR2 are KGHSH and LQKENI. The CDR3 spans 15 residues. The CDR3 here is CASSPPSEGIQTQYF. DNA of the CDR3: TGTGCCAGCTCACCACCTTCGGAGGGGATCCAGACCCAGTACTTC.